This is a list of T cell receptor beta chains from one sample in a study of cytomegalovirus exposure and HLA in healthy donors. The data were produced by immunoSEQ multiplex PCR, yet TCRdb's version contains in-frame clones alone and is incomplete. The sample contains 50,000 to 70,000 clones, more than 70% of which appear only once. Sequencing was done on a sample of PBMCs. The receptors derive from a male donor in good health and CMV-seronegative. The CDR3 runs from the conserved cysteine through the conserved F or W. D genes are given only for firm matches. Size tells how often a clone was seen (once, few, many) or the class of an expanded clone, and some rows leave it out.

clone size,V gene,D gene,J gene,CDR3 DNA,CDR3 protein
-,TRBV4-2,TRBD1,TRBJ1-4,TGTGCCAGCAGCCAAGAGGACAGGGCGGGGGTAGAAAAACTGTTTTTT,CASSQEDRAGVEKLFF
-,TRBV9,TRBD1,TRBJ1-3,TGTGCCAGCAGCTTGACCGGGACAGGGTCGAGCTCTGGAAACACCATATATTTT,CASSLTGTGSSSGNTIYF
-,TRBV7-7,-,TRBJ2-7,TGTGCCAGCAGCTTAGCAGGGGGGGACGAGCAGTACTTC,CASSLAGGDEQYF
-,TRBV4-3,-,TRBJ2-7,TGCGCCAGCAGCCTGACGGAGTCCTACGAGCAGTACTTC,CASSLTESYEQYF
-,TRBV27,-,TRBJ1-1,TGTGCCAGCAGTTTATCGGGGGGGACTGAAGCTTTCTTT,CASSLSGGTEAFF
-,TRBV7-8,-,TRBJ1-5,TGTGCCAGCAGTCCGGGGGAGGCTCACCTTAATCAGCCCCAGCATTTT,CASSPGEAHLNQPQHF
-,TRBV27,TRBD1,TRBJ1-2,TGTGCCAGCAGTGCAGGGGGCCGCTATGGCTACACCTTC,CASSAGGRYGYTF
-,TRBV18,-,TRBJ2-7,TGTGCCAGCTCACCGGGGCACCCCAACTACGAGCAGTACTTC,CASSPGHPNYEQYF
-,TRBV4-2,-,TRBJ1-4,TGTGCCAGCAGCCAAATCGCGGGAAGGGCCTTAAATGAAAAACTGTTTTTT,CASSQIAGRALNEKLFF
-,TRBV7-9,-,TRBJ1-6,TGTGCCAGCAGCAGAGATGGGGGCACTTCACCCCTCCACTTT,CASSRDGGTSPLHF
-,TRBV7-2,TRBD2,TRBJ2-5,TGTGCCAGCAGCTTTAGAGGGGACTCAGGACTAGGTCGACAAGAGACCCAGTACTTC,CASSFRGDSGLGRQETQYF
-,TRBV7-9,-,TRBJ2-7,TGTGCCAGCAGCTTGTACAGCTCGACCTACGAGCAGTACTTC,CASSLYSSTYEQYF
-,TRBV7-6,TRBD2,TRBJ2-2,TGTGCCAGCAGCGGCAGACTAGCGGGGGGCACCGGGGAGCTGTTTTTT,CASSGRLAGGTGELFF
once,TRBV4-1,TRBD1,TRBJ1-6,TGCGCCAGCAGCCAAGATTCCGCCCTGACAGGGAGTAATTCACCCCTCCACTTT,CASSQDSALTGSNSPLHF
few,TRBV2,TRBD2,TRBJ2-7,TGTGCCAGCAGTGAAGCGGGACTAGCGGGGCCTTACTACGAGCAGTACTTC,CASSEAGLAGPYYEQYF
-,TRBV29-1,-,TRBJ2-1,TGCAGCGTTCTATTGCCACAGGGCTTGGCTAGCAATGAGCAGTTCTTC,CSVLLPQGLASNEQFF
-,TRBV15,TRBD2,TRBJ2-3,TGTGCCACCAGCAGAACACCACTGAGCGGGGGGGCCGGAGATACGCAGTATTTT,CATSRTPLSGGAGDTQYF
-,TRBV30,TRBD1,TRBJ2-3,TGTGCCTCGGGACAGCAGTCAGATACGCAGTATTTT,CASGQQSDTQYF
-,TRBV29-1,TRBD1,TRBJ2-7,TGCAGCGTGGGACAGGGGGCGGCCTACGAGCAGTACTTC,CSVGQGAAYEQYF
-,TRBV4-3,TRBD2,TRBJ2-5,TGCGCCAGCAGCCAAGGCGGGGGGTTAAGGGAGACCCAGTACTTC,CASSQGGGLRETQYF
-,TRBV7-2,TRBD2,TRBJ2-1,TGTGCCAGCACCCAGGGACTACTGCTTATGAATGAGCAGTTCTTC,CASTQGLLLMNEQFF
-,TRBV2,-,TRBJ1-2,TGTGCCAGCAGTAGGTCGGGTGGTCAGGGCTATGGCTACACCTTC,CASSRSGGQGYGYTF
-,TRBV7-9,TRBD2,TRBJ2-2,TGTGCCAGCAGCTTAGCGTTGCGGGGGGCGAACACCGGGGAGCTGTTTTTT,CASSLALRGANTGELFF
-,TRBV25-1,-,TRBJ1-1,TGTGCCAGCAGTGCCAGGGTGAACACTGAAGCTTTCTTT,CASSARVNTEAFF
-,TRBV7-9,TRBD2,TRBJ2-5,TGTGCCAGCAGCCCTGGGACTAGCGGGGAGGCGTGGGAGACCCAGTACTTC,CASSPGTSGEAWETQYF
-,TRBV27,-,TRBJ1-2,TGTGCCAGCAGCCCCACAGGGATGGGCTATGGCTACACCTTC,CASSPTGMGYGYTF
-,TRBV5-1,-,TRBJ2-3,TGCGCCAGCAGCCCTCGGCGGGGCCCCACAGATACGCAGTATTTT,CASSPRRGPTDTQYF
-,TRBV5-1,TRBD1,TRBJ2-5,TGCGCCAGCACCATAGGACAGGTCCAAGAGACCCAGTACTTC,CASTIGQVQETQYF
-,TRBV6-5,TRBD1,TRBJ2-3,TGTGCCAGCACAATGGGACAGGGTTTAGGAGATACGCAGTATTTT,CASTMGQGLGDTQYF
-,TRBV7-6,-,TRBJ2-2,TGTGCCAGCAGCTTAGGTACAGGTCCAATGAACACCGGGGAGCTGTTTTTT,CASSLGTGPMNTGELFF
-,TRBV7-9,-,TRBJ1-1,TGTGCCAGCAGCTTAGCGGGGGGGGATAGATCTTTCTTT,CASSLAGGDRSFF
-,TRBV5-4,TRBD2,TRBJ2-4,TGTGCCAGCAGCCTCCGCGGGGGGGCCTGGAACATTCAGTACTTC,CASSLRGGAWNIQYF
-,TRBV9,-,TRBJ2-3,TGTGCCAGCAGCGTACGAGGAGCTACCTCTAGCACAGATACGCAGTATTTT,CASSVRGATSSTDTQYF
-,TRBV5-1,TRBD1,TRBJ2-7,TGCGCCAGCAGCTTGGAGGGACAGTCGGACGAGCAGTACTTC,CASSLEGQSDEQYF
once,TRBV7-2,TRBD2,TRBJ2-5,TGTGCCAGCAGCTTGGGGGCTAGCGGGGGGGTGGAAGAGACCCAGTACTTC,CASSLGASGGVEETQYF